This TCR beta chain appears in the sequencing data of a study of T cells in Graves' hyperthyroidism and ophthalmopathy. Germline assignment: CDR1 SGHTA and CDR2 FQGNSA. The V end lost 0 bases, the J end lost 0 bases, and 9 bases lay between the germline ends. CDR3 size: 15 residues. It was RNA transcripts that yielded the amplified TCR beta CDR3 regions. The HTBI primer set drove a first-round RT-PCR of the TCR CDR3. TCRdb recomputed calls from the multiplex PCR reads with MiXCR, one row per CDR3 protein. The sample includes about 560,000 distinct CDR3 sequences, just over 45% of them seen just once. Diagnosing involved the use of clinical symptoms, serum thyroxine and TRAb, thyroid ultrasound and orbital computed tomography. This clonotype was recorded at least ten times.

The chain is built from TRBV7-2 and TRBJ2-7; tentative D call: TRBD2 (6 bases). The origin of this receptor is a woman under 30 with Graves' hyperthyroidism. Sequencing was done on a sample of peripheral blood or thyroid tissue (not recorded which). DNA of the CDR3: TGTGCCAGCAGCTTAGCGGCTAGCGTCTCCTACGAGCAGTACTTC. Translated, it gives CASSLAASVSYEQYF.